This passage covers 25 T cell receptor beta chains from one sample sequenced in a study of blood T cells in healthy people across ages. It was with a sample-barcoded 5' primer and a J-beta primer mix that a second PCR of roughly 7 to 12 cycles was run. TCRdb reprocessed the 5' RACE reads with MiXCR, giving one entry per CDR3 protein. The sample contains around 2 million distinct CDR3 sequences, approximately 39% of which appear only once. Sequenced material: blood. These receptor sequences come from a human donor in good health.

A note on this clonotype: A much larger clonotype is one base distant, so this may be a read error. Here the CDR3 reads CASSQDPETRDVMNTEAFF. CDR3 bases: TGCGCCAGCAGCCAAGATCCAGAGACGAGGGATGTAATGAACACTGAAGCTTTCTTT. The chain has TRBV4-1 and TRBJ1-1; no clear D gene. Trimming left V 0 bases short and J 0 bases short, with 20 bases between. Germline V gives CDR1 MGHRA, CDR2 YSYEKL. The length of the CDR3 is 19 residues.

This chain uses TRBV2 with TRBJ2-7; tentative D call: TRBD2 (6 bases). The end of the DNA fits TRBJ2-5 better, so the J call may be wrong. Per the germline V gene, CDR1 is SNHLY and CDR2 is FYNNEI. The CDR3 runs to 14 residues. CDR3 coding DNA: TGTGCCAGCAGTGTTTGGACTATCCGAGAGACCCAGTACTTC. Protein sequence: CASSVWTIRETQYF.

This CDR3 is CASSQNTGTGEQYF. CDR3 sequence (DNA): TGTGCCAGCTCACAGAATACCGGGACAGGGGAGCAGTACTTC. V gene TRBV18 combines with J gene TRBJ2-5; 10 nucleotides agree with TRBD1. J gave up 11 bases and V 4 bases, and 10 bases lay outside the gene matches. Germline assignment: CDR1 KGHSH and CDR2 LQKENI. This CDR3 is built from 14 residues.

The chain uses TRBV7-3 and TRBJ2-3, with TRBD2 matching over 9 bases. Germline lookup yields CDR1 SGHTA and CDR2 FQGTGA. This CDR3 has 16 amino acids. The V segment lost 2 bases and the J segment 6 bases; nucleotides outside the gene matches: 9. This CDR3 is CASSLLGGGASDTQYF. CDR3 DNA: TGTGCCAGCAGCTTATTGGGCGGGGGGGCTTCCGATACGCAGTATTTT.

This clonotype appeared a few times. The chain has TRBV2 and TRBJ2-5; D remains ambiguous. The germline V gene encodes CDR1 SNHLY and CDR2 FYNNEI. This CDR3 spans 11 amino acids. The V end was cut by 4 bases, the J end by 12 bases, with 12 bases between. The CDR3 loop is CASSALSVKYF. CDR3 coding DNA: TGTGCCAGCAGTGCTTTGTCGGTTAAGTACTTC.

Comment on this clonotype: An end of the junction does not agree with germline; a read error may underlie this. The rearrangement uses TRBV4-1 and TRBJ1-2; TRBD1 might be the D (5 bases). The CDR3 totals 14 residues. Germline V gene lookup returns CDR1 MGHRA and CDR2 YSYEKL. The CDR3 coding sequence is TGCGCCAGCAGCCAAGACGACAGAAACTATGGCTACGCCTTC. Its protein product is CASSQDDRNYGYAF.

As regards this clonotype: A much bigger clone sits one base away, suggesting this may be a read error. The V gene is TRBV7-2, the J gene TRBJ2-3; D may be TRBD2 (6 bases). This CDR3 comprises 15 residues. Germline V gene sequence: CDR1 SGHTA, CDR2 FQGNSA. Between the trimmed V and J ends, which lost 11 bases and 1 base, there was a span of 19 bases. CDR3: CAARVGGAGTDTQYF. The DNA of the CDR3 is TGTGCCGCCAGGGTAGGCGGGGCGGGCACAGATACGCAGTATTTT.

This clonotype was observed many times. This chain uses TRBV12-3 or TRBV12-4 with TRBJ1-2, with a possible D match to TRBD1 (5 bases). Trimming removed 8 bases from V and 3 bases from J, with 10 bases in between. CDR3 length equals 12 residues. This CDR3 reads CASGQGDYGYTF. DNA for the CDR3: TGTGCCAGCGGGCAGGGCGACTATGGCTACACCTTC.

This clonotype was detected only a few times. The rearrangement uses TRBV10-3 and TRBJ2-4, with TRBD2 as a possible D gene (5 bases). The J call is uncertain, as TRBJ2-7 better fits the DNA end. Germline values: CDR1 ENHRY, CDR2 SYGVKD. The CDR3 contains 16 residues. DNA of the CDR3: TGTGCCATCAGTGAGTCTATAGCGCTTGGAACCTACGAGCAGTACTTC. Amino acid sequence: CAISESIALGTYEQYF.

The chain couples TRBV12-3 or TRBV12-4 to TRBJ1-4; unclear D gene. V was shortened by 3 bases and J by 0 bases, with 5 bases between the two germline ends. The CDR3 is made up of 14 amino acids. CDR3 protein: CASSFTSTNEKLFF. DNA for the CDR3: TGTGCCAGCAGTTTCACTTCAACTAATGAAAAACTGTTTTTT.

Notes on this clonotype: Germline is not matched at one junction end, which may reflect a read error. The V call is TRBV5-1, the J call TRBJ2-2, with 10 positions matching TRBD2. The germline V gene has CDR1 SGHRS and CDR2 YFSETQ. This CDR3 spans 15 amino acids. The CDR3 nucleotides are TGTGCCAGCAGCCTAGCGGGGGAGAACACCGGGGAGCTGTTTTTT. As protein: CASSLAGENTGELFF. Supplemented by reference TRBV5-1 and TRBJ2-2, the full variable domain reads KAGVTQTPRYLIKTRGQQVTLSCSPISGHRSVSWYQQTPGQGLQFLFEYFSETQRNKGNFPGRFSGRQFSNSRSEMNVSTLELGDSALYLCASSLAGENTGELFFGEGSRLTVL.

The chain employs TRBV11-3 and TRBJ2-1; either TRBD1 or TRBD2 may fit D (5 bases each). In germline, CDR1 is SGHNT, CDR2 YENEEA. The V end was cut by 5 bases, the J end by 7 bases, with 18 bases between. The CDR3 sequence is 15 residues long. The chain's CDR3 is CASSLGVTTANEQFF. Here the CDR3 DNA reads TGTGCCAGCAGCCTGGGGGTCACTACAGCAAATGAGCAGTTCTTC.

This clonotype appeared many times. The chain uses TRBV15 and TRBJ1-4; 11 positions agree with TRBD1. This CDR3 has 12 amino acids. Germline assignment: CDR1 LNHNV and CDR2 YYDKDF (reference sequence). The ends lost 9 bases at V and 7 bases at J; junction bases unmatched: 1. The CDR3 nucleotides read TGTGCCACGGGACAGGGGGGTGAAAAACTGTTTTTT. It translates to CATGQGGEKLFF.

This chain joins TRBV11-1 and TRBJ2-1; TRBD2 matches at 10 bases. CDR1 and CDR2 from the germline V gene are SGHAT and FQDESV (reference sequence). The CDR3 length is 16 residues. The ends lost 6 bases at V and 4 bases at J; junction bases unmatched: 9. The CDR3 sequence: CASRPTTSGAYNEQFF. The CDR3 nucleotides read TGTGCCAGCAGGCCCACCACTAGCGGGGCATACAATGAGCAGTTCTTC. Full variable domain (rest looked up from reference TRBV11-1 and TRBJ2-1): EAEVAQSPRYKITEKSQAVAFWCDPISGHATLYWYRQILGQGPELLVQFQDESVVDDSQLPKDRFSAERLKGVDSTLKIQPAELGDSAMYLCASRPTTSGAYNEQFFGPGTRLTVL.

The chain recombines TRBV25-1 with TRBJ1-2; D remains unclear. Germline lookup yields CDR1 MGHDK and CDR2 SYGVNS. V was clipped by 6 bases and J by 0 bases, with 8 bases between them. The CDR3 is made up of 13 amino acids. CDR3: CASRAMANYGYTF. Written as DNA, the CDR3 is TGTGCCAGCAGAGCAATGGCTAACTATGGCTACACCTTC.

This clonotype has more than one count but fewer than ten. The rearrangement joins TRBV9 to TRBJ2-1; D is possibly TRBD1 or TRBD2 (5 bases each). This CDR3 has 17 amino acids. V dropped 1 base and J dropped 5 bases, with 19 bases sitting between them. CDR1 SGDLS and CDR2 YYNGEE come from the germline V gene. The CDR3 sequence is CASSVNQGEMSHNEQFF. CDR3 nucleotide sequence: TGTGCCAGCAGCGTAAATCAGGGAGAGATGTCCCACAATGAGCAGTTCTTC.

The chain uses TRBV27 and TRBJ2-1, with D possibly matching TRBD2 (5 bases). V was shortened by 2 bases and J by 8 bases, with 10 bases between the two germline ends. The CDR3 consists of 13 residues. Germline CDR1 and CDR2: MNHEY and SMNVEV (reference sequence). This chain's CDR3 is CASSLRSSYEQFF. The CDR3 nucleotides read TGTGCCAGCAGTTTACGCTCTAGCTATGAGCAGTTCTTC.

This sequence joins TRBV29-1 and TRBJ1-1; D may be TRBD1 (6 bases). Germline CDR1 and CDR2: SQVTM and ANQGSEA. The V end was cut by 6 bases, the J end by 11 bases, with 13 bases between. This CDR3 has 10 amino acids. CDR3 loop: CSVTGLGAFF. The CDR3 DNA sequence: TGCAGCGTCACAGGGTTGGGCGCTTTCTTT.

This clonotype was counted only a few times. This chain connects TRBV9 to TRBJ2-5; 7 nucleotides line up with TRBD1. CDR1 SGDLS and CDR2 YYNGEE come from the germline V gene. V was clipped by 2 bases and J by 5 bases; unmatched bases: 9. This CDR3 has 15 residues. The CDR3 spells CASSVTGWGLETQYF. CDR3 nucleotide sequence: TGTGCCAGCAGCGTGACAGGGTGGGGGTTGGAGACCCAGTACTTC. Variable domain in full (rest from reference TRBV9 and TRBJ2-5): DSGVTQTPKHLITATGQRVTLRCSPRSGDLSVYWYQQSLDQGLQFLIQYYNGEERAKGNILERFSAQQFPDLHSELNLSSLELGDSALYFCASSVTGWGLETQYFGPGTRLLVL.

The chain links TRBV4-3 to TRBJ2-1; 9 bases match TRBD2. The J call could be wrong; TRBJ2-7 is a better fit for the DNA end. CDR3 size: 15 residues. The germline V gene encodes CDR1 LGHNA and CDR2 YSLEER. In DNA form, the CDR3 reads TGCGCCAGCAGCCAAGGGACTAGCGTGGGCAATGAGCAGTACTTC. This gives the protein CASSQGTSVGNEQYF.

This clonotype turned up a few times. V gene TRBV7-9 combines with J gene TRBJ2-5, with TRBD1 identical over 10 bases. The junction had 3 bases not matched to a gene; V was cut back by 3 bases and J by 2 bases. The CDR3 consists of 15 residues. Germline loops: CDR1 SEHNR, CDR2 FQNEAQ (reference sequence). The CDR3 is CASSFRDRGQETQYF. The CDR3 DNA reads TGTGCCAGCAGCTTCCGGGACAGGGGTCAAGAGACCCAGTACTTC.

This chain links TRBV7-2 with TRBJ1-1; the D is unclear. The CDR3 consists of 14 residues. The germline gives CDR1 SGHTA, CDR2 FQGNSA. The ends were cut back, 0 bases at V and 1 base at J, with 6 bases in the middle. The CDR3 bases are TGTGCCAGCAGCTTAGCACCCAGGAACACTGAAGCTTTCTTT. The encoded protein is CASSLAPRNTEAFF. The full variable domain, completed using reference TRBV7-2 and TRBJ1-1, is GAGVSQSPSNKVTEKGKDVELRCDPISGHTALYWYRQSLGQGLEFLIYFQGNSAPDKSGLPSDRFSAERTGGSVSTLTIQRTQQEDSAVYLCASSLAPRNTEAFFGQGTRLTVV.

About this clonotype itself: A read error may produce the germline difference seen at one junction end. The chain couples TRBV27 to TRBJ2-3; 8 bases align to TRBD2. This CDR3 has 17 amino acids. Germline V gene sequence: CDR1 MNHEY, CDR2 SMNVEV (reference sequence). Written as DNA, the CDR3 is TGTGCCGGCAGTTTATCATCGGGGGGGTCTTACACAGATACGCAGTATTTT. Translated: CAGSLSSGGSYTDTQYF.

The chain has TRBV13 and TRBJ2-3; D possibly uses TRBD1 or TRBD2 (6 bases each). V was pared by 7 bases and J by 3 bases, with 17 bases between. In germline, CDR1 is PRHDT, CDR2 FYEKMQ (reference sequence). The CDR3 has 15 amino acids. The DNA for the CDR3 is TGTGCCAGCACCGCTCGAGGGGGGCCGACAGATACGCAGTATTTT. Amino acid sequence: CASTARGGPTDTQYF.

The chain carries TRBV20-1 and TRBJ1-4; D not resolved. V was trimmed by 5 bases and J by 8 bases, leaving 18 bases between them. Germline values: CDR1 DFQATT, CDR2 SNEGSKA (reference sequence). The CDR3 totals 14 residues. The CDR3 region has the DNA TGCAGTGCTTCCTCCCCTCGGTATTACGAAAAACTGTTTTTT. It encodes CSASSPRYYEKLFF.